This T cell receptor (beta chain) was found in a study of shared clonotypes between healthy human individuals. Study-level background: Three CD4 naive, three CD4 memory, two CD8 naive and one CD8 memory plate were used per donor. Findings and caveats of the study: Sharing across four donors was highest in naive CD4 (around 5%) and lowest in memory CD8 (about 0.4%).

Splitting the CD4+ cells yielded a CD45RA+ naive subset and a CD45RA-negative memory subset. As regards this clone: Its antigen remains unknown.

The data were produced by immunoSEQ multiplex PCR, yet TCRdb's version contains in-frame clones alone and is incomplete. The sample lists about a million clones; about 72% were seen once. Input material: memory CD4+ T cells from PBMCs. Subset here: CD45RA-negative fraction. This clonotype originated in a man aged 18 to 29 in good health. Some clones in this sample may be carry-over from other donors' samples.

The CDR3 DNA is TGCGCCAGCAGCTTGTCAGGGACCCCCCACGAGCAGTACTTC. Translated: CASSLSGTPHEQYF. The chain links TRBV5-1 to TRBJ2-7, with D perhaps TRBD1 or TRBD2 (5 bases each). The germline V gene has CDR1 SGHRS and CDR2 YFSETQ. The length of the CDR3 is 14 residues. Trimming pared 1 base from V and 5 bases from J, leaving 13 bases between.